The entry below gives a single T cell receptor beta chain sequence along with its context. Its specificity is not known. Method: immunoSEQ multiplex PCR; TCRdb's copy keeps in-frame clones and lacks some. The table has approximately 99,000 clones, approximately 95% seen once. The sample originates from a study of OX40 agonist ivuxolimab in advanced cancers. Study information: The study enrolled dose-escalation patients with hepatocellular carcinoma, melanoma, renal cell or head and neck cancer.

The CDR3 consists of 13 residues. Germline V gene data show CDR1 as SGHAT and CDR2 as FQNNGV. The V and J ends lost 3 bases and 2 bases respectively, with 7 bases between them. Researchers took blood at baseline, on cycle 4 day 1, and on cycle 7 day 1. Overall study results and limits: In the expanded peripheral T cells, antigen specificity was never determined.

The sequence was collected from an adult with an advanced solid tumor such as melanoma, head and neck, liver or kidney cancer. The J gene is TRBJ2-5, the V gene TRBV11-2, with D unclear. Specimen: CD4+ or CD8+ T cells sorted from blood, collected in a trial of the OX40 agonist ivuxolimab. The CDR3 nucleotides read TGTGCCAGCAGCTTGGGGAAACAAGAGACCCAGTACTTC. As protein: CASSLGKQETQYF.